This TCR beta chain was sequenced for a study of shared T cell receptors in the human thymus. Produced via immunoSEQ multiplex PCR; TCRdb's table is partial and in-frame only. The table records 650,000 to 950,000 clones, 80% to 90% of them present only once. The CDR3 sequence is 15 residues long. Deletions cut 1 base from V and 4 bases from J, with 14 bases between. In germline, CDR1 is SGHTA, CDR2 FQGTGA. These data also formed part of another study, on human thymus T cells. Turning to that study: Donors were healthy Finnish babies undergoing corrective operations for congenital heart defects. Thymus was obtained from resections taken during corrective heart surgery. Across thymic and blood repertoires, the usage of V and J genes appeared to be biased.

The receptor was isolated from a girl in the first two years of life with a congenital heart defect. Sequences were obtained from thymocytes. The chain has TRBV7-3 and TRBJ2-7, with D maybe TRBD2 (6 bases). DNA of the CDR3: TGTGCCAGCAGCTTAAGTGGGACTCGTTTTTACGAGCAGTACTTC. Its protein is CASSLSGTRFYEQYF. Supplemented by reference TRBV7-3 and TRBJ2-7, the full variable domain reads GAGVSQTPSNKVTEKGKYVELRCDPISGHTALYWYRQSLGQGPEFLIYFQGTGAADDSGLPNDRFFAVRPEGSVSTLKIQRTERGDSAVYLCASSLSGTRFYEQYFGPGTRLTVT.